This T cell receptor (beta chain) stems from a study of T cells in localized non-small cell lung cancer. Study-wide results and limits: Without multi-region sequencing, intratumor heterogeneity could not be excluded. Higher blood T cell density went with longer overall survival. Of the top 100 tumor clones, median about 53 were in adjacent lung, 25 to 35 among its top 100.

In regard to this clone: Its antigen is not known.

The assay was immunoSEQ multiplex PCR, and TCRdb's table has in-frame clones only and misses some. This table holds tens of thousands of clones, around 83% found once. The sequences come from PBMCs, collected before any cancer treatment. The sequence derives from a man aged 35 to 69 with stage II lung adenocarcinoma.

The CDR3 sequence is CATSRESGPSPYGYTF. The DNA of the CDR3 is TGTGCCACCAGCAGAGAGTCCGGGCCCAGTCCTTATGGCTACACCTTC. V gene TRBV15 combines with J gene TRBJ1-2, with unresolved D. Germline CDR1 is LNHNV and CDR2 is YYDKDF (reference sequence). Trimming took off 0 bases at V and 5 bases at J, with 16 bases between the two ends. This CDR3 is built from 16 residues. The variable domain in full, with the rest retrieved from reference TRBV15 and TRBJ1-2, is DAMVIQNPRYQVTQFGKPVTLSCSQTLNHNVMYWYQQKSSQAPKLLFHYYDKDFNNEADTPDNFQSRRPNTSFCFLDIRSPGLGDTAMYLCATSRESGPSPYGYTFGSGTRLTVV.